One sample yielded the 19 T cell receptor beta chains listed below, sequenced in a study of OX40 agonist ivuxolimab in advanced cancers. Clones were sequenced by immunoSEQ multiplex PCR, and TCRdb holds only the in-frame ones, with some missing. Here the sample spans 95,000 to 110,000 clones, about 91% being singletons. Here the sequenced sample was CD4+ or CD8+ T cells sorted from blood, taken in a trial of the OX40 agonist ivuxolimab. These receptors originate from an adult with an advanced solid tumor such as melanoma, head and neck, liver or kidney cancer.

The CDR3 here is CASSQQTGGQETQYF. CDR3 in DNA: TGTGCCAGCAGCCAGCAAACAGGGGGCCAAGAGACCCAGTACTTC. The chain joins TRBV14 to TRBJ2-5; 8 bases map to TRBD1. This CDR3 has 15 amino acids. V dropped 3 bases and J dropped 1; count of bases not matched to a gene: 4. Germline loops: CDR1 SGHDN, CDR2 FVKESK.

V and J are TRBV7-9 and TRBJ2-2; possibly TRBD2 for D (5 bases). V gave up 1 base and J gave up 8 bases, with 14 bases separating them. Per germline, CDR1 SEHNR and CDR2 FQNEAQ (reference sequence). CDR3 length: 15 residues. CDR3 in DNA: TGTGCCAGCAGCTTAGTTTTCGGGAATAAGGGGGAGCTGTTTTTT. This gives the protein CASSLVFGNKGELFF.

The table lists this clone with a count of one. The chain employs TRBV10-2 and TRBJ1-5; unclear D gene. Germline V gene data show CDR1 as WSHSY and CDR2 as SAAADI. V was shortened by 7 bases and J by 0 bases, with 13 bases between the two germline ends. This CDR3 is 15 amino acids long. CDR3: CASTKGFNSNQPQHF. Written as DNA, the CDR3 is TGCGCCAGCACAAAAGGCTTCAATAGCAATCAGCCCCAGCATTTT.

The V call is TRBV7-2, the J call TRBJ2-7; TRBD2 matches at 10 bases. Germline CDR1 is SGHTA and CDR2 is FQGNSA. The CDR3 has 16 amino acids. V lost 2 bases, J lost 4 bases, and 8 bases stayed unmatched. The CDR3 spells CASSLLAGETGYEQYF. Here the CDR3 DNA reads TGTGCCAGCAGCTTACTAGCGGGAGAGACGGGATACGAGCAGTACTTC.

This rearrangement joins TRBV7-2 to TRBJ1-1; D ambiguous. V lost 5 bases to trimming and J lost 0 bases, with 13 bases between them. Germline loops: CDR1 SGHTA, CDR2 FQGNSA. This CDR3 contains 15 residues. CDR3 coding DNA: TGTGCCAGCAGCACTTCCCGGGTCATGAACACTGAAGCTTTCTTT. It specifies CASSTSRVMNTEAFF. Drawing the rest from reference TRBV7-2 and TRBJ1-1, the complete variable domain is GAGVSQSPSNKVTEKGKDVELRCDPISGHTALYWYRQSLGQGLEFLIYFQGNSAPDKSGLPSDRFSAERTGGSVSTLTIQRTQQEDSAVYLCASSTSRVMNTEAFFGQGTRLTVV.

This clone was found a few times. The rearrangement links TRBV6-5 to TRBJ2-7, with 7 bases identical to TRBD1. Germline values: CDR1 MNHEY, CDR2 SVGAGI. The junction had 3 bases not matched to a gene; V was cut back by 5 bases and J by 5 bases. The CDR3 spans 12 residues. CDR3 sequence reads: CASSEGGDEQYF. Here the CDR3 DNA reads TGTGCCAGCAGTGAAGGGGGCGACGAGCAGTACTTC.

This sequence joins TRBV10-3 and TRBJ2-3; possible D gene TRBD1, 5 bases. The length of the CDR3 is 14 residues. In germline, CDR1 is ENHRY, CDR2 SYGVKD. V was cut by 3 bases and J by 0 bases, with 7 bases left in between. The CDR3 DNA reads TGTGCCATCAGTGAAAGACAGAGCACAGATACGCAGTATTTT. It codes for CAISERQSTDTQYF.

This clone was counted once. This chain joins TRBV5-4 and TRBJ1-4; 10 bases are shared with TRBD1. The CDR3 loop spans 15 amino acids. Germline CDR1 reads SGHNT; CDR2 reads YYREEE (reference sequence). Trimming removed 4 bases from V and 8 bases from J; junction bases left unmatched: 8. CDR3 nucleotides: TGTGCCAGCAGCATCGGACAGGGGGGACCCGAAAAACTGTTTTTT. Protein product: CASSIGQGGPEKLFF.

The CDR3 DNA is TGTGCCAGCAGCCCTGGGGAGGAGGGCCGCAGGGGGACCCACGAGCAGTACTTC. Its translation: CASSPGEEGRRGTHEQYF. This chain joins TRBV5-6 and TRBJ2-7, with a possible D match to TRBD1 (7 bases). Germline assignment: CDR1 SGHDT and CDR2 YYEEEE. CDR3 size: 18 residues. The V end was cut by 4 bases, the J end by 5 bases, with 28 bases between.

J is TRBJ1-4 and V is TRBV4-1; 7 positions match TRBD1. The length of the CDR3 is 15 residues. Trimming cost V 4 bases and J 4 bases; bases outside gene matches: 6. Germline V gene data show CDR1 as MGHRA and CDR2 as YSYEKL. CDR3 region: CASSRTGTVNEKLFF. The CDR3 DNA sequence: TGCGCCAGCAGCCGAACCGGGACAGTTAATGAAAAACTGTTTTTT.

The V call is TRBV28, the J call TRBJ2-7, with TRBD2 matching over 10 bases. Germline values: CDR1 MDHEN, CDR2 SYDVKM. The CDR3 sequence is 14 residues long. V dropped 3 bases and J dropped 1; count of bases not matched to a gene: 0. The CDR3 loop is CASSLTSGSYEQYF. CDR3 bases: TGTGCCAGCAGTTTGACTAGCGGGTCCTACGAGCAGTACTTC.

CDR3 in amino acids: CASSFGTERNQPQHF. CDR3 bases: TGTGCCAGCAGCTTCGGGACGGAGAGGAATCAGCCCCAGCATTTT. The genes are TRBV5-4 and TRBJ1-5, with D possibly being TRBD1 (5 bases). Trimming cost V 2 bases and J 4 bases, with 13 bases left between them. CDR1 and CDR2 (germline): SGHNT, YYREEE (reference sequence). The CDR3 totals 15 residues. Together with reference TRBV5-4 and TRBJ1-5, the CDR3 gives the full variable domain: ETGVTQSPTHLIKTRGQQVTLRCSSQSGHNTVSWYQQALGQGPQFIFQYYREEENGRGNFPPRFSGLQFPNYSSELNVNALELDDSALYLCASSFGTERNQPQHFGDGTRLSIL.

A single count supports this clone. The J gene is TRBJ2-7, the V gene TRBV7-2; D perhaps matches TRBD2 (6 bases). The germline V and J ends were trimmed by 4 bases and 0 bases, with 10 bases remaining between them. The germline V gene has CDR1 SGHTA and CDR2 FQGNSA. This CDR3 is 14 amino acids long. The CDR3 DNA follows: TGTGCCAGCAGCTCGCGCGGGGACTCCTACGAGCAGTACTTC. Protein product: CASSSRGDSYEQYF. The variable domain in full, completed from reference TRBV7-2 and TRBJ2-7, reads GAGVSQSPSNKVTEKGKDVELRCDPISGHTALYWYRQSLGQGLEFLIYFQGNSAPDKSGLPSDRFSAERTGGSVSTLTIQRTQQEDSAVYLCASSSRGDSYEQYFGPGTRLTVT.

The chain carries TRBV5-3 and TRBJ2-7; tentatively, D is TRBD2 (6 bases). TRBV5-3 is treated as an ORF (open reading frame) with a function not yet certain. Deletions cut 5 bases from V and 6 bases from J, with 24 bases between. The CDR3 spans 16 residues. The CDR3 DNA reads as TGTGCCAGAAGAATTTCCCTTTGGGACTTTGAGAGCGAGCAGTACTTC. Translation: CARRISLWDFESEQYF.

As regards this clone: One end of the junction does not line up with germline, which may come from a read error. The rearrangement uses TRBV7-7 and TRBJ2-1; D may be TRBD1 (6 bases). The CDR3 is 13 residues long. Germline loops: CDR1 SSHAT, CDR2 FNYEAQ (reference sequence). In nucleotides, the CDR3 is TGTGCTAGCAGCATTGACAGGAACAATGAGCAGTTCTTC. This sequence encodes CASSIDRNNEQFF.

This sequence joins TRBV6-1 and TRBJ1-5, with 8 bases fitting TRBD1. The CDR3 is 14 amino acids. Per germline, CDR1 MNHNS and CDR2 SASEGT. The ends lost 7 bases at V and 6 bases at J; junction bases unmatched: 8. In DNA, the CDR3 is TGTGCCAGCATTGAGCAGGGGGCAGGTCAGCCCCAGCATTTT. Encoded protein: CASIEQGAGQPQHF.

The CDR3: CASSVLGQELWYGYTF. DNA for the CDR3: TGTGCCAGTAGTGTACTCGGACAGGAGCTGTGGTATGGCTACACCTTC. The chain employs TRBV19 and TRBJ1-2; 7 bases map to TRBD1. Germline V CDR1 and CDR2: LNHDA, SQIVND (reference sequence). V lost 5 bases and J lost 5; bases outside the gene matches: 14. This CDR3 contains 16 residues.

The chain is built from TRBV6-5 and TRBJ1-1; D unclear. The CDR3 covers 11 residues. Germline values: CDR1 MNHEY, CDR2 SVGAGI. V was clipped by 7 bases and J by 6 bases, with 9 bases between them. The CDR3 nucleotides are TGTGCCAGCAATTCCGGGGCTGAAGCTTTCTTT. This gives the protein CASNSGAEAFF.

The rearrangement uses TRBV5-5 and TRBJ1-1; 7 nucleotides match TRBD1. Germline-derived CDR1 and CDR2 are SGHKS and YYEKEE (reference sequence). The V and J ends lost 0 bases and 4 bases, in that order; junction bases with no gene match: 0. The CDR3 sequence is 13 residues long. The CDR3 here is CASSLDRGTEAFF. The CDR3 region has the DNA TGTGCCAGCAGCTTGGACAGGGGCACTGAAGCTTTCTTT. Full variable domain (outside the CDR3, taken from reference TRBV5-5 and TRBJ1-1): DAGVTQSPTHLIKTRGQQVTLRCSPISGHKSVSWYQQVLGQGPQFIFQYYEKEERGRGNFPDRFSARQFPNYSSELNVNALLLGDSALYLCASSLDRGTEAFFGQGTRLTVV.